This TCR beta chain was documented in a study of Graves' ophthalmopathy and Graves' hyperthyroidism. The V and J ends lost 1 base and 6 bases respectively, with 12 bases between them. CDR1 and CDR2 (germline): SGHTA, FQGNSA. This CDR3 is 14 amino acids long. Amplified TCR beta CDR3 regions were obtained using RNA transcripts as template. Amplification began with first-round RT-PCR using HTBI primers, then second-round multiplex PCR was performed. TCRdb recomputed calls from the multiplex PCR reads with MiXCR, one row per CDR3 protein. The table shows hundreds of thousands of distinct CDR3 sequences, with over 20% occurring only once. This clonotype was counted at least ten times.

Sample: peripheral blood. The gene calls are TRBV7-2 and TRBJ1-1, with D unresolved. The origin of this receptor is a woman younger than 35 with stable Graves' hyperthyroidism. Some clones in this sample may be carry-over from other donors' samples. The CDR3, as DNA: TGTGCCAGCAGCTTAGTGCGGGTACCCCCTGAAGCTTTCTTT. Translation: CASSLVRVPPEAFF. Combining the CDR3 with reference TRBV7-2 and TRBJ1-1 gives the whole variable domain GAGVSQSPSNKVTEKGKDVELRCDPISGHTALYWYRQSLGQGLEFLIYFQGNSAPDKSGLPSDRFSAERTGGSVSTLTIQRTQQEDSAVYLCASSLVRVPPEAFFGQGTRLTVV.